This T cell receptor beta chain was recorded in a study of cytomegalovirus exposure and HLA in healthy donors. Germline CDR1 MGHDK, CDR2 SYGVNS. Deletions cut 2 bases from V and 1 base from J, with 5 bases between. CDR3 length: 13 residues. Findings of the study overall: 16,951 TCR beta sequences were associated with HLA alleles at 0.05 false discovery rate in a later analysis. TRBV6-2, TRBV6-3 and some other V segments were excluded as indistinguishable.

As for this clone: What it binds is unknown.

Researchers ran the PCR with 60 Vbeta and 13 Jbeta primers. The table came from immunoSEQ multiplex PCR; TCRdb's copy has only in-frame clones and leaves some out. The sample consists of about 88,000 clones, about two thirds of them appearing once. Sequencing input: PBMCs. This receptor was obtained from a man between 50 and 59 years old in good health and CMV-seronegative. J is TRBJ1-1 and V is TRBV25-1; D not resolved. The chain's CDR3 is CASSEGRNTEAFF. The CDR3 DNA reads as TGTGCCAGCAGTGAAGGCAGGAACACTGAAGCTTTCTTT.